The present T cell receptor beta chain was sequenced within a study of blood T cell repertoires in COVID-19. Study information: T cells, B-cell-depleted T cells, or PBMCs supplied cDNA or gDNA.

Donors were grouped by their self-reported clinical history. Original data processing: Reference gene primer amplification gave estimated nucleated cell counts. Assay: immunoSEQ multiplex PCR; the TCRdb copy retains only in-frame clones and omits some. The V and J calls and clone size were taken over from that table, and D and trimming were inferred from the DNA. This sample has roughly 220,000 clones; 85% to 90% occur once, and the top ten carry about 15%. The CDR3 runs 13 residues. The germline CDR1 and CDR2 sequences are GTSNPN and SVGIG (reference sequence). After removal of 4 bases from V and 5 bases from J, the junction contained 7 bases not matched to a gene.

The genes are TRBV30 and TRBJ1-1, with 7 bases aligning to TRBD1. The specimen was PBMCs or T cells enriched from blood (not recorded which). The TCR was taken from a woman aged 50 to 65 with acute COVID-19. CDR3 in amino acids: CAWISQGGTEAFF. In DNA, the CDR3 is TGTGCCTGGATAAGTCAGGGGGGTACTGAAGCTTTCTTT.